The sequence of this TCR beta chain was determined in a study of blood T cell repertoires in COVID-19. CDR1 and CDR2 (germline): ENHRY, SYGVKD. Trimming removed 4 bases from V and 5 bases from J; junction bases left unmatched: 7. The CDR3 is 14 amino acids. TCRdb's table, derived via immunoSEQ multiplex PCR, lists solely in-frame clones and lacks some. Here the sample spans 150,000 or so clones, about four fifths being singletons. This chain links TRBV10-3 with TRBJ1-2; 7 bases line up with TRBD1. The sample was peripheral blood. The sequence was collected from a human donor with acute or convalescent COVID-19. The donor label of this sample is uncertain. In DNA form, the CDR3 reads TGTGCCATCAGTGTGGGACAGACCTCTTATGGCTACACCTTC. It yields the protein CAISVGQTSYGYTF.